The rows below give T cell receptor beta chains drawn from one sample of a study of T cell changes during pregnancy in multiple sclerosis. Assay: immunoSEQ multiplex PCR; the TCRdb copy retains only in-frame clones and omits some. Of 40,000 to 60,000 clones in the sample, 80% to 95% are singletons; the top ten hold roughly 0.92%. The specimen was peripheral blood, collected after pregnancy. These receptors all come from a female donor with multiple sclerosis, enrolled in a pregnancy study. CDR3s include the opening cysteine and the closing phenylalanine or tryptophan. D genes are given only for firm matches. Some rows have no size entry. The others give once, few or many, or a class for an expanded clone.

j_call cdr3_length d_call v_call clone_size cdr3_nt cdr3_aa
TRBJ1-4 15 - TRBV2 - TGTGCCAGCAGTCCCTACAGGGATTTTGGTGAAAAACTGTTTTTT CASSPYRDFGEKLFF
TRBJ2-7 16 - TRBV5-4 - TGTGCCAGCAGCTTCCGTCCCGACAGCTACTTCTACGAGCAGTACTTC CASSFRPDSYFYEQYF
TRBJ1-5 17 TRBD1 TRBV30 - TGTGCCTGGGGCCCGGCCAGGGGGCTTGCGAGCAATCAGCCCCAGCATTTT CAWGPARGLASNQPQHF
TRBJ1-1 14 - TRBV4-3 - TGCGCCAGCAGCCAAGTGACAATTAACACTGAAGCTTTCTTT CASSQVTINTEAFF
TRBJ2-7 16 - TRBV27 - TGTGCCAGCAGTTGGACTTGGGCACGAAGCTCCTACGAGCAGTACTTC CASSWTWARSSYEQYF
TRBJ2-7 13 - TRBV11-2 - TGTGCCAGCATCCAAAGTGGGGAGGACGAGCAGTACTTC CASIQSGEDEQYF
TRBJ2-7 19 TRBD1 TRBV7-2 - TGTGCCAGCAGCCACTCCTTTCGGGACAGGGTTAGTGTGGCCTACGAGCAGTACTTC CASSHSFRDRVSVAYEQYF
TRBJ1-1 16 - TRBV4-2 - TGTGCCAGCAGCCAAGATCGGGGTGGGGGCGGGGGTGAAGCTTTCTTT CASSQDRGGGGGEAFF
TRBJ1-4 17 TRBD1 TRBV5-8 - TGTGCCAGCAGGCTGGGACAGCCGATTGCAACTAATGAAAAACTGTTTTTT CASRLGQPIATNEKLFF
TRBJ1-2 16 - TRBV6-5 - TGTGCCAGCAGTTACGTATTGTTCGGGGGGCATGATGGCTACACCTTC CASSYVLFGGHDGYTF
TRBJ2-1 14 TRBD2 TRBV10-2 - TGCGCCAGCAGTGGGGTAGCGGGGCTTAATGAGCAGTTCTTC CASSGVAGLNEQFF
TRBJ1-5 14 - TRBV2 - TGTGCCAGCAGTGGGGCGCAGCTCAATCAGCCCCAGCATTTT CASSGAQLNQPQHF
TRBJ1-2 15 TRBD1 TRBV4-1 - TGCGCCAGCAGCCCGGGACAGGGGTCTAACTATGGCTACACCTTC CASSPGQGSNYGYTF
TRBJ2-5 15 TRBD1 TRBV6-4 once TGTGCCAGCAGTGTTAAGGCAGGGGGCCAAGAGACCCAGTACTTC CASSVKAGGQETQYF
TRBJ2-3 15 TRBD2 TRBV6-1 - TGTGCCAGCAGTGAACGGGGAGGGAGGTCAGATACGCAGTATTTT CASSERGGRSDTQYF
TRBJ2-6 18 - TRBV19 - TGTGCCAGTAGTAGGGAAGGACAGAGCTCCTCTGGGGCCAACGTCCTGACTTTC CASSREGQSSSGANVLTF
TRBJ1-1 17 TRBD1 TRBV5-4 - TGTGCCAGCAGCTTGATCGGACAGGGATCGATGAACACTGAAGCTTTCTTT CASSLIGQGSMNTEAFF
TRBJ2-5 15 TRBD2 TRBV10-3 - TGTGCCATCAGTGACCCTAGCGGGGGGGCGGGGACCCAGTACTTC CAISDPSGGAGTQYF
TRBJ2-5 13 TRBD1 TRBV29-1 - TGCAGCGTGGCCGGGACAGCGGCGGAGACCCAGTACTTC CSVAGTAAETQYF
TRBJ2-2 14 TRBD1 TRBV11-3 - TGTGCCAGCAGCCCGGACAGGGGGACCGGGGAGCTGTTTTTT CASSPDRGTGELFF
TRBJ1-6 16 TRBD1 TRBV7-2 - TGTGCCAGCAGCTTGGACAGGGGGGGCAGTAACTCACCCCTCCACTTT CASSLDRGGSNSPLHF
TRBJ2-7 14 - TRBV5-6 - TGTGCCAGCAGTATCTCCGGGGGCTCCTACGAGCAGTACTTC CASSISGGSYEQYF
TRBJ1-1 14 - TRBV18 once TGTGCCAGCTCACCCTTCCCGGGAATAATAGAAGCTTTCTTT CASSPFPGIIEAFF
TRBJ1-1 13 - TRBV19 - TGTGCCAGTAGTCCCCTCGTTTGGGGGGTGGCTTTCTTT CASSPLVWGVAFF
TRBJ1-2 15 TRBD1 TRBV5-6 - TGTGCCAGCAGCACCCCGGACAGGGTTGAGAAAGGCTACACCTTC CASSTPDRVEKGYTF
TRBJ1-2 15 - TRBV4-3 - TGCGCCAGCAGCCAAGATGCCTCAGGGATCTACGGCTACACCTTC CASSQDASGIYGYTF
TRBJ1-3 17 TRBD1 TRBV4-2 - TGTGCCAGCAGCCAAATTGGACAGGAGAGCTCTGGAAACACCATATATTTT CASSQIGQESSGNTIYF
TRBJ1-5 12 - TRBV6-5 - TGTGCCAGCAGCCTTCCCTATCAGCCCCAGCATTTT CASSLPYQPQHF
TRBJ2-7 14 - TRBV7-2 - TGTGCCAGCAGCTTAGAACGGACAGCTTACGAGCAGTACTTC CASSLERTAYEQYF
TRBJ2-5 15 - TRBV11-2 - TGTGCCAGCATGGGCGGGGCAAAGTACCAAGAGACCCAGTACTTC CASMGGAKYQETQYF
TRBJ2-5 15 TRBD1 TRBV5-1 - TGCGCCAGCAGCATGGGGACAGGGGGTCAAGAGACCCAGTACTTC CASSMGTGGQETQYF
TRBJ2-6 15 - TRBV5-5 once TGTGCCAGCAGCTTTTTGACATCTGGGGCCAACGTCCTGACTTTC CASSFLTSGANVLTF
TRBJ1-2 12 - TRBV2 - TGTGCCAGCAGTTCCCGGACAGCAGGCTACACCTTC CASSSRTAGYTF
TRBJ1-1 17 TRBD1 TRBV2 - TGTGCCAGCATGGGGGGCAGGCAGGGGGCCCTTGGAACTGAAGCTTTCTTT CASMGGRQGALGTEAFF
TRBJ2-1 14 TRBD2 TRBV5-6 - TGTGCCAGCACCAGGACTAGCCCTCTCAATGAGCAGTTCTTC CASTRTSPLNEQFF
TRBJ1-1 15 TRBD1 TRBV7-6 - TGTGCCAGCAGCTCTAGGACAGGGCGAACGACTGAAGCTTTCTTT CASSSRTGRTTEAFF
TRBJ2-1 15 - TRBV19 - TGTGCCAGTAGTACCCTAGGGGGGGACTACAATGAGCAGTTCTTC CASSTLGGDYNEQFF
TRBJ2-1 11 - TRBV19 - TGTGCCAGTACCCAGTACAATGAGCAGTTCTTC CASTQYNEQFF
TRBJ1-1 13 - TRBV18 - TGTGCCAGCTCACCTTCCATAGATACTGAAGCTTTCTTT CASSPSIDTEAFF
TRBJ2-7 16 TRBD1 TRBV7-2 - TGTGCCAGCAGCTTAGCGCTAAAGGGGGCGCCGGACGAGCAGTACTTC CASSLALKGAPDEQYF
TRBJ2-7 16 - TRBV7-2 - TGTGCCAGCAGCCCCCGGAGGTCGGGGAACGCGGACGAGCAGTACTTC CASSPRRSGNADEQYF
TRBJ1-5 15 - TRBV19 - TGTGCCAGTAGTATGGGCAGACGGTATAATCAGCCCCAGCATTTT CASSMGRRYNQPQHF
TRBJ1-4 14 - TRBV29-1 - TGCAGCGTTGAAGCCCCGTATACGGGAGAAAAACTGTTTTTT CSVEAPYTGEKLFF
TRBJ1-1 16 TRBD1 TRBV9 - TGTGCCAGCAGCTACGGCGTTGGGACAGGGCACACTGAAGCTTTCTTT CASSYGVGTGHTEAFF
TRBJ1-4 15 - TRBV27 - TGTGCCAGCAGTTTATCCAGGGGAGTTAATGAAAAACTGTTTTTT CASSLSRGVNEKLFF
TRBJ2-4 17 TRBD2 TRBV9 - TGTGCCAGCAGCGTAGACCCAGCGGGGGGTACCAAAAACATTCAGTACTTC CASSVDPAGGTKNIQYF
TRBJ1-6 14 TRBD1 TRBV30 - TGTGCCTGGCATCCGGGACAGGCGAATTCACCCCTCCACTTT CAWHPGQANSPLHF
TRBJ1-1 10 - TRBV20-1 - TGCAGTGCTCCGGGAGTTGAAGCTTTCTTT CSAPGVEAFF
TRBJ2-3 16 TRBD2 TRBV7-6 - TGTGCCAGCAGCTTTAGGGGACTAGCTACCACAGATACGCAGTATTTT CASSFRGLATTDTQYF
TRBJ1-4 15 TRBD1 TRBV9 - TGTGCCAGCAGCGCGCGGACAGGCTCTAATGAAAAACTGTTTTTT CASSARTGSNEKLFF